This record covers a single T cell receptor (beta chain). Its antigen remains unknown. The germline gives CDR1 SEHNR, CDR2 FQNEAQ (reference sequence). The trim removed 2 bases at V and 7 bases at J, leaving 9 bases unmatched. The CDR3 is 15 residues long. This record belongs to a study of Ad26.COV2.S vaccination and SARS-CoV-2 variants. General study findings and limits: Vaccine recipients and placebo recipients showed similar non-spike TCR breadth. Placebo recipients trailed vaccine recipients in spike-specific TCR breadth.

Repertoires were generated with immunoSEQ multiplex PCR, while TCRdb's copy carries only in-frame clones and drops some. The repertoire includes 6,500 to 7,000 clones, roughly 84% of them detected once, and 25% to 30% sits in the top ten. The TCR comes from a human donor who had recovered from COVID-19. The specimen comprised peripheral blood, sampled after recovery from COVID-19. This sequence joins TRBV7-9 and TRBJ2-7, with TRBD1 matching over 9 bases. CDR3 in DNA: TGTGCCAGCAGCTTATGGGGACAGGGTTCTTGGGAGCAGTACTTC. Its translation is CASSLWGQGSWEQYF.